The following is a T cell receptor (beta chain) sequence with its context. No antigen is known for it. The entry originates in a study of cytomegalovirus exposure and HLA in healthy donors. Overall study findings and caveats: Cytomegalovirus-associated status was assigned to 150 or so TCR beta chains.

The CDR3 consists of 18 residues. Germline lookup yields CDR1 MGHRA and CDR2 YSYEKL. V was clipped by 4 bases and J by 0 bases; unmatched bases: 12. 13 Jbeta primers and 60 Vbeta primers were used for the PCR. Profiled with immunoSEQ multiplex PCR; TCRdb holds only in-frame clones, not every one. Listed are around 76,000 clones; under 0.9% falls within the top ten. The genes are TRBV4-1 and TRBJ1-1; 9 bases fit TRBD1. The specimen was PBMCs. This TCR came from a boy younger than 18 in good health and CMV-seronegative. The CDR3 here is CASSPSLRTGAVNTEAFF. CDR3 nucleotide sequence: TGCGCCAGCAGCCCATCTCTAAGGACAGGGGCCGTGAACACTGAAGCTTTCTTT.